The sequence of this T cell receptor (beta chain) was determined in a study of control samples from healthy donors and cancer patients. The CDR3 extends over 14 amino acids. The J segment lost 4 bases and the V segment lost 4 bases, leaving 6 bases of the junction unmatched. From germline, CDR1 is LNHDA and CDR2 SQIVND (reference sequence). Sequencing used immunoSEQ multiplex PCR; TCRdb keeps in-frame clones, though not all of them. This sample yields 90,000 to 100,000 clones, of which around three quarters are seen a single time; approximately 10% belongs to the top ten. This chain links TRBV19 with TRBJ1-2; 7 bases align to TRBD1. This TCR was sampled from a woman in her twenties or thirties in good health. The specimen sequenced was blood. CDR3 DNA: TGTGCCAGTAGTACGTCCCGGGACAGCTATGGCTACACCTTC. This translates into CASSTSRDSYGYTF.